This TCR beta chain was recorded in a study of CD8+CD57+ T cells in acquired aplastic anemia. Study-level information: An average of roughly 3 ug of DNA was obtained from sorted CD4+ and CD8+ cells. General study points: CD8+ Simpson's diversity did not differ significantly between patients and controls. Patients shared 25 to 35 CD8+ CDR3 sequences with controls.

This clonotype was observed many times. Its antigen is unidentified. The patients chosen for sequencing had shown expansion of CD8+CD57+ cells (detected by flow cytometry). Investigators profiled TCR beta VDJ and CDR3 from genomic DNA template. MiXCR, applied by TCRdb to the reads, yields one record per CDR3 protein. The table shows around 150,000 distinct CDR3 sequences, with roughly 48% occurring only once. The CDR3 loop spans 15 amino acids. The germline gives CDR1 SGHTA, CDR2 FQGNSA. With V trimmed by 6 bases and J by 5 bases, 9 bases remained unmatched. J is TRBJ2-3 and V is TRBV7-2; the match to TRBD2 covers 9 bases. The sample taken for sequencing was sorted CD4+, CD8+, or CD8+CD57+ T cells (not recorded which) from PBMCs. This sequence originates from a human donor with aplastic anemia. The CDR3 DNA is TGTGCCAGCAGTTTGTTAGCGGGAGTCCTAGATACGCAGTATTTT. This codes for CASSLLAGVLDTQYF.